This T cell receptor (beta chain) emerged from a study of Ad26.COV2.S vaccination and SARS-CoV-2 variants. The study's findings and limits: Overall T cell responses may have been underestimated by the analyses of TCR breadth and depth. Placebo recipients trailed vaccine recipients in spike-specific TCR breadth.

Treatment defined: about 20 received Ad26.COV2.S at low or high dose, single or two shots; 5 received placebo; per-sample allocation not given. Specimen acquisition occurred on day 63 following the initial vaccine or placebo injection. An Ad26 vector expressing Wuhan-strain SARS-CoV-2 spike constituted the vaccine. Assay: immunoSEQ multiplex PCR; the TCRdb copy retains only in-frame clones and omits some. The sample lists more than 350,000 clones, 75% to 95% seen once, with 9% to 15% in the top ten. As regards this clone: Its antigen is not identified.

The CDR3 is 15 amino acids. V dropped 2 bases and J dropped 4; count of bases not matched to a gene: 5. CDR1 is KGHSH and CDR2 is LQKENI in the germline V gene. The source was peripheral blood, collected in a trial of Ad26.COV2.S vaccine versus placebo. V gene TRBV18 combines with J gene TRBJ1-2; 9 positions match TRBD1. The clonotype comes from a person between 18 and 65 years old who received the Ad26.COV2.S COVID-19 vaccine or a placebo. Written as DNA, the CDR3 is TGTGCCAGCTCACCAGGGGACAGGGTGAGCTATGGCTACACCTTC. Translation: CASSPGDRVSYGYTF.